A single sample is the source of the 26 T cell receptor beta chains below, sequenced in a study of cytomegalovirus exposure and HLA in healthy donors. PCR primers comprised 60 Vbeta and 13 Jbeta primers. TCRdb's table, derived via immunoSEQ multiplex PCR, lists solely in-frame clones and lacks some. The data contain 150,000 to 200,000 clones, over 70% of them singletons. Sequenced material: PBMCs. These receptors were taken from a woman aged 40 to 49 in good health and CMV-seronegative.

The chain couples TRBV5-1 to TRBJ2-5; D gene unclear. V shed 4 bases and J shed 1 base, with 11 bases lying between them. Per the germline V gene, CDR1 is SGHRS and CDR2 is YFSETQ. The CDR3 runs 14 residues. CDR3 DNA: TGCGCCAGCAGCCTAAACGGGTTCCAAGAGACCCAGTACTTC. Protein sequence: CASSLNGFQETQYF.

The chain links TRBV11-2 to TRBJ1-1; D gene unclear. The germline gives CDR1 SGHAT, CDR2 FQNNGV. V dropped 6 bases and J dropped 6 bases, with 8 bases sitting between them. The CDR3 has 11 residues. The CDR3 loop reads CASRFNSEAFF. CDR3 DNA: TGTGCCAGCAGGTTTAACTCTGAAGCTTTCTTT.

The gene calls are TRBV30 and TRBJ1-2; TRBD1 matches 9 bases. V was pared by 8 bases and J by 2 bases, with 12 bases of the junction left unmatched. The CDR3 length is 15 residues. Germline V gene lookup returns CDR1 GTSNPN and CDR2 SVGIG (reference sequence). CDR3 in DNA: TGTGCCGGGACCGGGACAGGGTATCCGAACTATGGCTACACCTTC. It codes for CAGTGTGYPNYGYTF.

The rearrangement links TRBV27 to TRBJ1-1, with 7 nucleotides matching TRBD1. The CDR3 runs to 12 residues. V dropped 8 bases and J dropped 8; count of bases not matched to a gene: 8. Looked up from germline, CDR1 is MNHEY and CDR2 is SMNVEV (reference sequence). Here the CDR3 reads CASAQTGREAFF. In nucleotides, the CDR3 is TGTGCCAGCGCCCAGACAGGGCGGGAAGCTTTCTTT.

The J gene is TRBJ2-1, the V gene TRBV5-4, with 11 bases identical to TRBD1. The CDR3 loop spans 17 amino acids. Germline trimming cut 4 bases from V and 7 bases from J; bases unmatched to any gene: 13. Germline values: CDR1 SGHNT, CDR2 YYREEE (reference sequence). The CDR3 loop reads CASSERTGGGSSNEQFF. The CDR3 DNA reads TGTGCCAGCAGCGAGAGGACAGGGGGCGGGTCGAGTAATGAGCAGTTCTTC. Looking up the rest from reference TRBV5-4 and TRBJ2-1 gives the full variable domain: ETGVTQSPTHLIKTRGQQVTLRCSSQSGHNTVSWYQQALGQGPQFIFQYYREEENGRGNFPPRFSGLQFPNYSSELNVNALELDDSALYLCASSERTGGGSSNEQFFGPGTRLTVL.

The rearrangement joins TRBV27 to TRBJ2-2, with 10 bases lining up with TRBD2. CDR1 MNHEY and CDR2 SMNVEV come from the germline V gene (reference sequence). There are 18 residues in the CDR3. V gave up 5 bases and J gave up 1 base; unmatched junction bases: 10. Here the CDR3 reads CASSIYSGGPGNTGELFF. CDR3 DNA: TGTGCCAGCAGTATATATAGCGGGGGGCCGGGGAACACCGGGGAGCTGTTTTTT.

The CDR3 DNA reads as TGTGCCAGCTCAACCGTACTAGCGGGAGGTGTGTCCGGGGAGCTGTTTTTT. The encoded protein is CASSTVLAGGVSGELFF. The genes are TRBV18 and TRBJ2-2; 12 bases map to TRBD2. V gave up 5 bases and J gave up 6 bases; unmatched junction bases: 10. This CDR3 has 17 amino acids. The germline V gene encodes CDR1 KGHSH and CDR2 LQKENI.

This clone was picked up one time. The chain uses TRBV7-2 and TRBJ1-2; D is possibly TRBD1 (6 bases). The CDR3 has 13 residues. Looked up from germline, CDR1 is SGHTA and CDR2 is FQGNSA. V lost 5 bases to trimming and J lost 8 bases, with 15 bases between them. The CDR3 region is CASSQNRARGYTF. CDR3 coding DNA: TGTGCCAGCAGCCAAAACAGGGCGCGGGGCTACACCTTC. The complete variable domain, with remaining parts taken from reference TRBV7-2 and TRBJ1-2, reads GAGVSQSPSNKVTEKGKDVELRCDPISGHTALYWYRQSLGQGLEFLIYFQGNSAPDKSGLPSDRFSAERTGGSVSTLTIQRTQQEDSAVYLCASSQNRARGYTFGSGTRLTVV.

DNA of the CDR3: TGTGCCAGCAGCGTAGGCAGGGATCCTACCCACGAGCAGTACTTC. As protein: CASSVGRDPTHEQYF. This chain uses TRBV9 with TRBJ2-7, with a tentative D call TRBD1 (5 bases). The V end lost 0 bases, the J end lost 5 bases, and 15 bases lay between the germline ends. This CDR3 region has 15 residues. From germline, CDR1 is SGDLS and CDR2 YYNGEE.

The chain links TRBV5-1 to TRBJ2-7, with D maybe TRBD1 (7 bases). The V and J ends lost 2 bases and 1 base respectively, with 16 bases between them. The germline V gene has CDR1 SGHRS and CDR2 YFSETQ. The CDR3 sequence is 16 residues long. CDR3 in amino acids: CASSFETGRTSYEQYF. The CDR3 nucleotides read TGCGCCAGCAGCTTTGAGACAGGGAGGACTTCCTACGAGCAGTACTTC.

This chain joins TRBV28 and TRBJ2-1; TRBD2 matches 9 bases. Trimming cost V 2 bases and J 5 bases; bases outside gene matches: 7. Germline CDR1 reads MDHEN; CDR2 reads SYDVKM. This CDR3 spans 16 amino acids. CDR3 nucleotides: TGTGCCAGCAGTTTAAACTTTGGGACTAGCAACAATGAGCAGTTCTTC. Translated, it gives CASSLNFGTSNNEQFF.

This sequence joins TRBV6-1 and TRBJ1-1, with TRBD1 matching 7 bases. The V gene's germline CDR1 is MNHNS and CDR2 SASEGT. The CDR3 totals 12 residues. V lost 5 bases, J lost 10 bases, and 7 bases stayed unmatched. The CDR3 sequence is CASSLGQTVAFF. The CDR3 DNA sequence: TGTGCCAGCAGTTTGGGACAGACGGTAGCTTTCTTT.

This clone came up a few times. The chain couples TRBV28 to TRBJ2-7; 7 bases are shared with TRBD1. The V and J ends lost 4 bases and 7 bases, in that order; junction bases with no gene match: 13. The CDR3 sequence is 15 residues long. CDR1 is MDHEN, CDR2 SYDVKM, per germline. CDR3 in DNA: TGTGCCAGCAGTTCGAGAAAGACAGGGAGCGGAGAGCAGTACTTC. Translated, it gives CASSSRKTGSGEQYF. Variable domain in full (rest from reference TRBV28 and TRBJ2-7): DVKVTQSSRYLVKRTGEKVFLECVQDMDHENMFWYRQDPGLGLRLIYFSYDVKMKEKGDIPEGYSVSREKKERFSLILESASTNQTSMYLCASSSRKTGSGEQYFGPGTRLTVT.

A single count supports this clone. The chain carries TRBV11-3 and TRBJ2-3; the D gene is possibly TRBD1 (5 bases). Trimming left V 5 bases short and J 0 bases short, with 9 bases between. The CDR3 covers 14 residues. Germline CDR1 reads SGHNT; CDR2 reads YENEEA. As DNA, the CDR3 is TGTGCCAGCAGCGTCAGGGCAAGCACAGATACGCAGTATTTT. This sequence encodes CASSVRASTDTQYF.

The gene calls are TRBV5-6 and TRBJ1-3; unclear D gene. The CDR3 loop spans 16 amino acids. The V gene lost 0 bases and the J gene lost 0 bases, with 10 bases spanning the gap. Germline V gene data show CDR1 as SGHDT and CDR2 as YYEEEE. The CDR3 region has the DNA TGTGCCAGCAGCTTGGGTCAGATCAACTCTGGAAACACCATATATTTT. Translation: CASSLGQINSGNTIYF.

The rearrangement uses TRBV6-6 and TRBJ1-2; D is possibly TRBD1 (5 bases). V shed 0 bases and J shed 2 bases, with 7 bases lying between them. The CDR3 loop spans 14 amino acids. The germline V gene encodes CDR1 MNHNY and CDR2 SVGAGI (reference sequence). CDR3 residues: CASSYSGQNYGYTF. The CDR3 DNA sequence: TGTGCCAGCAGTTACTCAGGACAAAACTATGGCTACACCTTC.

V is TRBV9 and J is TRBJ2-1; the D is unclear. V shed 8 bases and J shed 0 bases, with 12 bases lying between them. This CDR3 is 14 amino acids long. The germline V gene encodes CDR1 SGDLS and CDR2 YYNGEE. CDR3 sequence (DNA): TGTGCCAGTGGTGGAGTCAACTCCTACAATGAGCAGTTCTTC. Its translation is CASGGVNSYNEQFF.

The rearrangement links TRBV30 to TRBJ1-1; D not resolved. V was pared by 0 bases and J by 1 base, with 9 bases between. Germline V gene sequence: CDR1 GTSNPN, CDR2 SVGIG (reference sequence). The CDR3 is made up of 14 amino acids. The CDR3 region is CAWSVGRGNTEAFF. For the CDR3, the DNA is TGTGCCTGGAGTGTAGGCCGGGGGAACACTGAAGCTTTCTTT. Using reference TRBV30 and TRBJ1-1 for the parts outside the CDR3, the full variable domain is SQTIHQWPATLVQPVGSPLSLECTVEGTSNPNLYWYRQAAGRGLQLLFYSVGIGQISSEVPQNLSASRPQDRQFILSSKKLLLSDSGFYLCAWSVGRGNTEAFFGQGTRLTVV.

The chain is built from TRBV5-1 and TRBJ2-3; no clear D. The CDR3 loop spans 14 amino acids. CDR1 is SGHRS, CDR2 YFSETQ, per germline. V gave up 1 base and J gave up 1 base, with 7 bases separating them. The CDR3 loop is CASSLFPGTDTQYF. The CDR3 nucleotides are TGCGCCAGCAGCTTGTTCCCCGGCACAGATACGCAGTATTTT.

Regarding this clone: One end of the junction is discordant with germline, which a read error may explain. The V call is TRBV13, the J call TRBJ2-7; 9 bases are a match to TRBD1. CDR1 is PRHDT, CDR2 FYEKMQ, per germline (reference sequence). This CDR3 comprises 14 residues. The chain's CDR3 is CTSSPPGQGYEQYF. The CDR3 bases are TGTACCAGCAGCCCCCCGGGACAGGGTTACGAGCAGTACTTC.

This clone was detected a few times. This sequence joins TRBV27 and TRBJ2-2; maybe TRBD1 (6 bases). Trimming stripped 5 bases from V and 3 bases from J, with 13 bases between. In germline, CDR1 is MNHEY, CDR2 SMNVEV (reference sequence). The length of the CDR3 is 15 residues. The CDR3 sequence is CASSQRDIYTGELFF. DNA of the CDR3: TGTGCCAGCAGTCAACGGGACATATACACCGGGGAGCTGTTTTTT.

The chain carries TRBV4-1 and TRBJ1-4; 8 positions match TRBD1. This CDR3 region has 16 residues. CDR1 and CDR2 from the germline V gene are MGHRA and YSYEKL. With 5 bases clipped from V and 8 bases from J, the junction kept 13 bases outside the gene matches. The CDR3 protein is CASSVRPQGGIEKLFF. The CDR3 DNA follows: TGCGCCAGCAGCGTAAGACCACAGGGGGGAATAGAAAAACTGTTTTTT.

V usage is TRBV29-1 and J usage is TRBJ2-2; the D is unclear. The CDR3 runs to 14 residues. V dropped 4 bases and J dropped 1 base, with 10 bases sitting between them. From germline, CDR1 is SQVTM and CDR2 ANQGSEA. The CDR3 bases are TGCAGCGTTGTAACGGAGCAGAACACCGGGGAGCTGTTTTTT. Translating it yields CSVVTEQNTGELFF.

This chain uses TRBV15 with TRBJ2-7; TRBD2 agrees at 9 bases. This CDR3 region has 14 residues. Trimming at V came to 5 bases and at J to 2 bases, leaving 4 bases not matched to a gene. Germline loops: CDR1 LNHNV, CDR2 YYDKDF (reference sequence). CDR3 sequence (DNA): TGTGCCACCAGCCAGCGGGGGGCAACCTACGAGCAGTACTTC. Translating gives CATSQRGATYEQYF.

This chain links TRBV7-3 with TRBJ1-1; D is undetermined. Trimming took 3 bases from V and 4 from J, leaving 9 bases between them. This CDR3 spans 13 amino acids. Per germline, CDR1 SGHTA and CDR2 FQGTGA. The CDR3 here is CASSFTEITEAFF. CDR3 bases: TGTGCCAGCAGCTTTACAGAGATCACTGAAGCTTTCTTT. The whole variable domain, filled in from reference TRBV7-3 and TRBJ1-1, reads GAGVSQTPSNKVTEKGKYVELRCDPISGHTALYWYRQSLGQGPEFLIYFQGTGAADDSGLPNDRFFAVRPEGSVSTLKIQRTERGDSAVYLCASSFTEITEAFFGQGTRLTVV.

This sequence joins TRBV4-1 and TRBJ1-5; TRBD1 matches 7 bases. Germline CDR1 reads MGHRA; CDR2 reads YSYEKL. The J segment lost 6 bases and the V segment lost 3 bases, leaving 8 bases of the junction unmatched. This CDR3 contains 15 residues. The CDR3 DNA sequence: TGCGCCAGCAGCCACGAGGACAGGAATACTCAGCCCCAGCATTTT. It yields the protein CASSHEDRNTQPQHF.